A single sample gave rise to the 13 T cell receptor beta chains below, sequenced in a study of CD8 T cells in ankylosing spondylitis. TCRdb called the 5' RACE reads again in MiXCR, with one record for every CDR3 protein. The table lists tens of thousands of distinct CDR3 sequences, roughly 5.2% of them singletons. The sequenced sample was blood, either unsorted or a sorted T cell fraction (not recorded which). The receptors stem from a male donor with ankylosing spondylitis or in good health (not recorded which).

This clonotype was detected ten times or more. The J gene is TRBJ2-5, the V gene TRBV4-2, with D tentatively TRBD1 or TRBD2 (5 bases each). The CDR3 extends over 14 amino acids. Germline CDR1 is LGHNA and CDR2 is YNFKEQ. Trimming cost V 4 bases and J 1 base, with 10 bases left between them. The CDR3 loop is CASSPGTIQETQYF. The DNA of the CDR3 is TGTGCCAGCAGCCCCGGGACGATCCAAGAGACCCAGTACTTC.

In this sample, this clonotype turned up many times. This CDR3 is CASRFDRVIDTQYF. The CDR3 coding sequence is TGTGCCAGCAGATTCGACAGGGTTATAGATACGCAGTATTTT. The gene calls are TRBV11-2 and TRBJ2-3, with 7 bases fitting TRBD1. This CDR3 is built from 14 residues. With 6 bases clipped from V and 5 bases from J, the junction kept 8 bases outside the gene matches. The germline V gene encodes CDR1 SGHAT and CDR2 FQNNGV.

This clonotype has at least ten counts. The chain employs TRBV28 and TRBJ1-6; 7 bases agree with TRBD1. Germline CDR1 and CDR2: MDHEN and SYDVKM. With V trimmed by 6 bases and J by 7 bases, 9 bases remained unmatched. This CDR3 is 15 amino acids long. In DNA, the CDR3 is TGTGCCAGCAGCAATCGACAGGGAGGGAATTCACCCCTCCACTTT. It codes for CASSNRQGGNSPLHF.

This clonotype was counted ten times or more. The CDR3 loop reads CASSTLTNTGELFF. In DNA, the CDR3 is TGCGCCAGCAGCACCCTCACGAACACCGGGGAGCTGTTTTTT. The J gene is TRBJ2-2, the V gene TRBV5-1, with D unclear. Per germline, CDR1 SGHRS and CDR2 YFSETQ. This CDR3 has 14 amino acids. Trimming removed 4 bases from V and 0 bases from J, with 7 bases in between.

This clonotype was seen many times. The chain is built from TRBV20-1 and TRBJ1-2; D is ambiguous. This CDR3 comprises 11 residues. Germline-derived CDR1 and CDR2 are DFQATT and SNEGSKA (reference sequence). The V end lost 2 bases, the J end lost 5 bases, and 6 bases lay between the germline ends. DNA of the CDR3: TGCAGTGCTAGATTGCAGTATGGCTACACCTTC. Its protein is CSARLQYGYTF.

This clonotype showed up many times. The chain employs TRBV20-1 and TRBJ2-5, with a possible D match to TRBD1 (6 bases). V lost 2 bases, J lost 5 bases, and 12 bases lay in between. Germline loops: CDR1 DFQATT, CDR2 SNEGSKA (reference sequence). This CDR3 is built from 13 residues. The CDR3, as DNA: TGCAGTGCTAGAAAACAGGGCGAGGAGACCCAGTACTTC. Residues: CSARKQGEETQYF.

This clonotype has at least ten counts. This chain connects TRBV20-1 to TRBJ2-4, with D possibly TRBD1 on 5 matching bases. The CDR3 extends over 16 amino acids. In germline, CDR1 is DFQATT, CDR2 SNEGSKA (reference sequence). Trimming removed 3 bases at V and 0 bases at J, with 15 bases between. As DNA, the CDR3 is TGCAGTGCTAGGGAAGGGGCGGACCCAGCCAAAAACATTCAGTACTTC. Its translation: CSAREGADPAKNIQYF.

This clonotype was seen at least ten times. The CDR3 nucleotides read TGTGCCAGCACTAAGCCCCCAAAGAGAGATGAGCAGTTCTTC. Translated, it gives CASTKPPKRDEQFF. The V gene is TRBV6-2 or TRBV6-3, the J gene TRBJ2-1; D unresolved. V was clipped by 7 bases and J by 8 bases, with 18 bases between them. Germline assignment: CDR1 MNHEY and CDR2 SVGEGT. This CDR3 spans 14 amino acids.

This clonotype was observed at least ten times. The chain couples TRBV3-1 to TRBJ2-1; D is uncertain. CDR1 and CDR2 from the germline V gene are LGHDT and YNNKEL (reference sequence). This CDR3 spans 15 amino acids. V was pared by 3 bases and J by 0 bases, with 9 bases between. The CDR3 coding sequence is TGTGCCAGCAGCCAGTCTCAGAGCTCCTACAATGAGCAGTTCTTC. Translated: CASSQSQSSYNEQFF.

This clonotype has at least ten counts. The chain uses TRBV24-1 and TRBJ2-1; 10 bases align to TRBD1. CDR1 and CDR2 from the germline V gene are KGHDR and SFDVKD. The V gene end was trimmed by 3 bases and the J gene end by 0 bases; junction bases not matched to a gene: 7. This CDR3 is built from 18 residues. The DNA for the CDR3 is TGTGCCACCAGTGATCCCGGGACAGGGGATAGCTCCTACAATGAGCAGTTCTTC. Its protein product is CATSDPGTGDSSYNEQFF.

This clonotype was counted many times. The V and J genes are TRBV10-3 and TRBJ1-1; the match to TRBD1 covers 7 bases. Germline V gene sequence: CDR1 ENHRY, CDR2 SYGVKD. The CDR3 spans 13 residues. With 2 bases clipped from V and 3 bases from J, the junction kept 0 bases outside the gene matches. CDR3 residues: CAISEGTDTEAFF. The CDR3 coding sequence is TGTGCCATCAGTGAGGGGACAGACACTGAAGCTTTCTTT.

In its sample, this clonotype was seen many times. The CDR3 sequence is CAISGETSGANTGELFF. The CDR3 coding sequence is TGTGCCATCAGTGGCGAGACTAGCGGGGCGAACACCGGGGAGCTGTTTTTT. The chain recombines TRBV10-3 with TRBJ2-2; 11 nucleotides match TRBD2. The CDR3 is made up of 17 amino acids. Looked up from germline, CDR1 is ENHRY and CDR2 is SYGVKD. Unmatched junction bases numbered 4, after V lost 4 bases and J lost 0 bases.

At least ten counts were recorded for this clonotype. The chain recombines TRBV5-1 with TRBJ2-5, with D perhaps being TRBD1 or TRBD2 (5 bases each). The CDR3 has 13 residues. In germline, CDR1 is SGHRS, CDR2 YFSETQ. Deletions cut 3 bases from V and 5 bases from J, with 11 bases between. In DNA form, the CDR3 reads TGCGCCAGCAGCTGGGGCGGGTTGGAGACCCAGTACTTC. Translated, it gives CASSWGGLETQYF.